A selection of T cell receptor beta chains follows, all from one sample in a study of Graves' ophthalmopathy and Graves' hyperthyroidism. TCRdb independently ran MiXCR on the multiplex PCR reads; one entry per CDR3 protein. This sample has approximately 640,000 distinct CDR3 sequences; about 40% occur once, and the top ten carry more than 2.5%. The sample consisted of peripheral blood. Every receptor here comes from an adult man with Graves' ophthalmopathy. The CDR3 runs from the conserved cysteine through the conserved F or W. Each record gives: V gene, J gene, D gene, clone size, CDR3 protein, CDR3 DNA. A D gene is named only where the DNA matches it firmly. Expanded clones get a size class; other rows say once, few or many, or leave the size out.

TRBV3-1	TRBJ2-5	TRBD2	-	CASSQDGAGVRQETQYF	TGTGCCAGCAGCCAAGATGGAGCGGGGGTACGCCAAGAGACCCAGTACTTC
TRBV4-1	TRBJ1-2	TRBD1	many	CASSQETGGIYGYTF	TGCGCCAGCAGCCAAGAAACAGGGGGAATCTATGGCTACACCTTC
TRBV25-1	TRBJ1-4	-	-	CASSAKIKGRDEKLFF	TGTGCCAGCAGTGCTAAGATCAAGGGGAGAGATGAAAAACTGTTTTTT
TRBV29-1	TRBJ2-7	-	many	CSVEYAYEQYF	TGCAGCGTTGAATATGCCTACGAGCAGTACTTC
TRBV7-2	TRBJ1-2	-	many	CASSLLLGNHYGYTF	TGTGCCAGCAGCCTACTTCTCGGGAACCACTATGGCTACACCTTC
TRBV9	TRBJ1-3	TRBD1	many	CASGPGGSGNTIYF	TGTGCCAGCGGACCAGGGGGCTCTGGAAACACCATATATTTT
TRBV5-1	TRBJ1-1	TRBD1	once	CASSLGTGGHLGTEAFF	TGCGCCAGCAGCTTAGGGACAGGGGGCCACCTGGGCACTGAAGCTTTCTTT
TRBV7-2	TRBJ2-5	-	many	CASSLSFGSGQETQYF	TGTGCCAGCAGCTTAAGCTTCGGGTCAGGGCAAGAGACCCAGTACTTC
TRBV7-2	TRBJ1-1	-	once	CASSEPVNEAFF	TGTGCCAGCAGCGAGCCGGTGAATGAAGCTTTCTTT
TRBV20-1	TRBJ2-5	TRBD1	-	CSASAGTGQETQYF	TGCAGTGCTAGCGCCGGGACAGGGCAAGAGACCCAGTACTTC
TRBV2	TRBJ2-7	-	many	CASSEWSYEQYF	TGTGCCAGCAGTGAATGGTCGTACGAGCAGTACTTC
TRBV25-1	TRBJ1-6	-	-	CAWSKRGAQSPLHF	TGTGCCTGGAGTAAGAGAGGGGCTCAATCACCCCTCCACTTT
TRBV24-1	TRBJ1-5	-	-	CATSDSRGGSWETQHF	TGTGCCACCAGTGATTCCCGTGGGGGGAGCTGGGAGACCCAGCATTTT
TRBV29-1	TRBJ1-1	-	many	CSVAGIGTEAFF	TGCAGCGTTGCCGGTATTGGTACTGAAGCTTTCTTT
TRBV12-3/TRBV12-4	TRBJ2-7	-	-	CASSSSGDSSYEQYF	TGTGCCAGCAGTTCGTCAGGGGATTCAAGCTACGAGCAGTACTTC
TRBV7-9	TRBJ2-5	TRBD1	many	CASSYNPGQRGQETQYF	TGTGCCAGCAGCTACAACCCGGGACAGAGGGGCCAAGAGACCCAGTACTTC
TRBV7-9	TRBJ2-5	-	many	CASSLIPLGGQETQYF	TGTGCCAGCAGCTTAATCCCCCTAGGGGGCCAAGAGACCCAGTACTTC